These T cell receptor beta chains were read from a single sample in a study of T cells after yellow fever vaccination. TCRdb recomputed calls from the 5' RACE reads with MiXCR, one row per CDR3 protein. Of 250,000 to 400,000 distinct CDR3 sequences listed, approximately 4% are singletons. Sequenced here: PBMCs, sampled 15 days after the yellow fever booster vaccination. These receptors were taken from a man aged 18 to 29 who received the YFV17D yellow fever vaccine. CDR3s include the opening cysteine and the closing phenylalanine or tryptophan. A D gene is named only where the DNA matches it firmly. The size field is filled for only some rows; it gives once, few, many or a size class.

clone size: many
V gene: TRBV20-1
J gene: TRBJ1-1
D gene: NA
CDR3 protein: CSARSGGANTEAFF
CDR3 DNA: TGCAGTGCTAGGTCTGGGGGGGCTAACACTGAAGCTTTCTTT

clone size: many
V gene: TRBV7-9
J gene: TRBJ1-6
D gene: NA
CDR3 protein: CASSLYRNNSPLHF
CDR3 DNA: TGTGCCAGCAGCTTGTACAGAAATAATTCACCCCTCCACTTT

clone size: few
V gene: TRBV3-1
J gene: TRBJ1-1
D gene: NA
CDR3 protein: CASSSTVEAFF
CDR3 DNA: TGTGCCAGCAGCTCGACCGTTGAAGCTTTCTTT

clone size: few
V gene: TRBV27
J gene: TRBJ2-2
D gene: TRBD2
CDR3 protein: CASSAMGGGTGELFF
CDR3 DNA: TGTGCCAGCAGTGCTATGGGGGGGGGCACCGGGGAGCTGTTTTTT

clone size: many
V gene: TRBV24-1
J gene: TRBJ2-1
D gene: NA
CDR3 protein: CATSVMGEDEQFF
CDR3 DNA: TGTGCCACCAGTGTGATGGGTGAGGATGAGCAGTTCTTC

clone size: NA
V gene: TRBV5-1
J gene: TRBJ2-5
D gene: TRBD1
CDR3 protein: CASSVRDRLKETQYF
CDR3 DNA: TGCGCCAGCAGCGTCCGGGACAGACTTAAAGAGACCCAGTACTTC

clone size: few
V gene: TRBV2
J gene: TRBJ2-5
D gene: NA
CDR3 protein: CASSGGRGSQETQYF
CDR3 DNA: TGTGCCAGCAGTGGTGGTAGGGGCAGCCAAGAGACCCAGTACTTC

clone size: many
V gene: TRBV12-3/TRBV12-4
J gene: TRBJ2-6
D gene: NA
CDR3 protein: CASSYDRGAGANVLTF
CDR3 DNA: TGTGCCAGCAGTTACGACAGAGGAGCTGGGGCCAACGTCCTGACTTTC

clone size: NA
V gene: TRBV5-1
J gene: TRBJ2-6
D gene: NA
CDR3 protein: CASSPRGAELSGANVLTF
CDR3 DNA: TGCGCCAGCAGCCCGAGGGGGGCAGAACTCTCTGGGGCCAACGTCCTGACTTTC

clone size: few
V gene: TRBV19
J gene: TRBJ2-3
D gene: NA
CDR3 protein: CASRRTLSTDTQYF
CDR3 DNA: TGTGCCAGTAGGAGGACACTGAGCACAGATACGCAGTATTTT

clone size: few
V gene: TRBV5-1
J gene: TRBJ1-1
D gene: NA
CDR3 protein: CASSLGGIRNTEAFF
CDR3 DNA: TGCGCCAGCAGCTTGGGTGGGATCCGGAACACTGAAGCTTTCTTT

clone size: NA
V gene: TRBV10-3
J gene: TRBJ2-7
D gene: NA
CDR3 protein: CAISDRLYEQYF
CDR3 DNA: TGTGCCATCAGTGATCGGCTCTACGAGCAGTACTTC

clone size: few
V gene: TRBV4-1
J gene: TRBJ2-7
D gene: TRBD1
CDR3 protein: CASSRDSVEQYF
CDR3 DNA: TGCGCCAGCAGCCGGGACAGCGTCGAGCAGTACTTC

clone size: many
V gene: TRBV7-2
J gene: TRBJ2-3
D gene: NA
CDR3 protein: CASSWTYRITDTQYF
CDR3 DNA: TGTGCCAGCAGCTGGACCTACCGAATCACAGATACGCAGTATTTT

clone size: NA
V gene: TRBV11-1
J gene: TRBJ1-1
D gene: NA
CDR3 protein: CASSLGGWNTEAFF
CDR3 DNA: TGTGCCAGCAGCTTGGGGGGCTGGAACACTGAAGCTTTCTTT

clone size: many
V gene: TRBV9
J gene: TRBJ1-2
D gene: NA
CDR3 protein: CASSSRQGYTF
CDR3 DNA: TGTGCCAGCAGCTCCCGGCAAGGCTACACCTTC

clone size: many
V gene: TRBV7-2
J gene: TRBJ2-5
D gene: NA
CDR3 protein: CASSYGVGVGEETQYF
CDR3 DNA: TGTGCCAGCAGCTACGGTGTCGGGGTTGGGGAAGAGACCCAGTACTTC

clone size: NA
V gene: TRBV3-1
J gene: TRBJ2-5
D gene: TRBD2
CDR3 protein: CASSHTSGGASETQYF
CDR3 DNA: TGTGCCAGCAGCCATACTAGCGGGGGGGCCAGTGAGACCCAGTACTTC

clone size: many
V gene: TRBV9
J gene: TRBJ1-6
D gene: NA
CDR3 protein: CASPERQGRDNSPLHF
CDR3 DNA: TGTGCCAGCCCGGAGCGGCAGGGTCGGGATAATTCACCCCTCCACTTT

clone size: few
V gene: TRBV2
J gene: TRBJ1-1
D gene: NA
CDR3 protein: CASREEVTTEAFF
CDR3 DNA: TGTGCCAGCAGAGAAGAAGTTACCACTGAAGCTTTCTTT

clone size: NA
V gene: TRBV9
J gene: TRBJ2-2
D gene: NA
CDR3 protein: CASSVFGGLGTGELFF
CDR3 DNA: TGTGCCAGCAGCGTATTTGGGGGGTTGGGCACCGGGGAGCTGTTTTTT

clone size: NA
V gene: TRBV14
J gene: TRBJ1-1
D gene: TRBD1
CDR3 protein: CASSQARQGNTEAFF
CDR3 DNA: TGTGCCAGCAGCCAAGCTAGACAGGGCAACACTGAAGCTTTCTTT

clone size: few
V gene: TRBV20-1
J gene: TRBJ1-2
D gene: NA
CDR3 protein: CSARGRAYDYGYTF
CDR3 DNA: TGCAGTGCTAGAGGCCGGGCCTACGACTATGGCTACACCTTC

clone size: NA
V gene: TRBV11-2
J gene: TRBJ2-1
D gene: NA
CDR3 protein: CASSRQQVAYNEQFF
CDR3 DNA: TGTGCCAGCAGCCGGCAACAGGTGGCCTACAATGAGCAGTTCTTC

clone size: few
V gene: TRBV24-1
J gene: TRBJ2-3
D gene: TRBD2
CDR3 protein: CATGGYSGGAASTDTQYF
CDR3 DNA: TGTGCCACCGGTGGTTATAGCGGGGGGGCCGCTAGCACAGATACGCAGTATTTT

clone size: NA
V gene: TRBV9
J gene: TRBJ1-6
D gene: NA
CDR3 protein: CASSLHPTGENSPLHF
CDR3 DNA: TGTGCCAGCAGCCTTCATCCGACAGGAGAAAATTCACCCCTCCACTTT

clone size: NA
V gene: TRBV5-4
J gene: TRBJ2-5
D gene: TRBD1
CDR3 protein: CASSSGTEVPETQYF
CDR3 DNA: TGTGCCAGCAGCTCCGGGACAGAGGTCCCAGAGACCCAGTACTTC

clone size: few
V gene: TRBV6-2/TRBV6-3
J gene: TRBJ1-1
D gene: NA
CDR3 protein: CASSGWTANTEAFF
CDR3 DNA: TGTGCCAGCAGTGGTTGGACAGCCAACACTGAAGCTTTCTTT

clone size: few
V gene: TRBV29-1
J gene: TRBJ2-7
D gene: NA
CDR3 protein: CSVIGLLSYEQYF
CDR3 DNA: TGCAGCGTGATAGGACTTCTGTCCTACGAGCAGTACTTC

clone size: many
V gene: TRBV6-5
J gene: TRBJ2-5
D gene: NA
CDR3 protein: CASSYSMAGQETQYF
CDR3 DNA: TGTGCCAGCAGTTACTCGATGGCGGGCCAAGAGACCCAGTACTTC

clone size: many
V gene: TRBV7-2
J gene: TRBJ2-5
D gene: TRBD2
CDR3 protein: CASSFPLGGGETQYF
CDR3 DNA: TGTGCCAGCAGCTTTCCCCTCGGGGGGGGAGAGACCCAGTACTTC